The source of this TCR beta chain is a study of T cells expressing NK-cell markers (dated by TCRdb to the early 2020s). For the study in its entirety: Three sorted T-cell subsets (CD3+CD56+NKG2C+, CD3+CD56+NKG2C- and CD3+CD56-NKG2C+) from 7 to 9 donors had their TCR beta-chain repertoires profiled. Seven of the eight sequenced donors were HCMV-seropositive and one was HCMV-seronegative. The study sequenced eight donors, all healthy volunteers chosen at random: three men and five women. Sequencing of the libraries produced 2 x 150 bp reads on Illumina HiSeq 2000/2500, MiSeq or NextSeq. Results and caveats for the whole study, not just this receptor: Those dominant clonotypes were again the most abundant among CD3+CD56-NKG2C+ cells in a handful of donors, at 28.3-60.1%. Whether the expanded NKG2C-expressing T cell clones were specific for HCMV antigens remained unclear. In six donors, the dominant CD3+CD56+NKG2C+ clonotypes were among the top 10 CD8+ clonotypes and accounted for about 1.0-7.5% of CD8+ T cells.

Sequenced using an Illumina HiSeq 2000. The TCR beta cDNA libraries were made using 5'RACE template switching, a step that added both a universal primer site and unique molecular identifiers. Synthesis of cDNA was primed from the TCR beta constant segment and was followed by two consecutive PCR amplification steps. The authors processed their data as follows. MIGEC handled demultiplexing of the reads and grouping by UMI, while MiTCR was used to assemble and quantify clonotypes. To remove erroneous sequences, TCR cDNA sequences were retained only when supported by two or more reads. The tcR package was used for downstream repertoire analysis, and clonotypes were matched across fractions by CDR3 nucleotide sequence plus V segment. VDJmatch was used to annotate antigen specificity against VDJdb, with one amino acid substitution allowed in CDR3. Each entry corresponds to one CDR3 protein sequence from reads that TCRdb reprocessed, and DNA is not given. These V and J calls are TCRdb output, not the study's own analysis. The sample table includes some 450,000 distinct CDR3 sequences. 7.3% of the sample lies in the top ten.

HCMV serostatus was determined by detecting HCMV-specific IgG in serum with a commercial ELISA kit. Ficoll density gradient centrifugation was used to isolate peripheral blood mononuclear cells from blood. The CDR3 runs 16 amino acids, cysteine and phenylalanine included. The nucleotide record is missing. CDR1 and CDR2 were assigned from the germline V gene as SGDLS and YYNGEE. Turning to this clonotype: Its antigen has not been determined.

The rearranged segments are TRBV9 and TRBJ2-1. Sequences were obtained from blood T cells: a sorted CD56 or NKG2C T cell subset, CD4+ or CD8+ T cells, or bulk PBMC T cells (not recorded which). The TCR originated in a woman between 18 and 69 years old in good health. This receptor has the CDR3 CASSVIAGNSPTEQFF.